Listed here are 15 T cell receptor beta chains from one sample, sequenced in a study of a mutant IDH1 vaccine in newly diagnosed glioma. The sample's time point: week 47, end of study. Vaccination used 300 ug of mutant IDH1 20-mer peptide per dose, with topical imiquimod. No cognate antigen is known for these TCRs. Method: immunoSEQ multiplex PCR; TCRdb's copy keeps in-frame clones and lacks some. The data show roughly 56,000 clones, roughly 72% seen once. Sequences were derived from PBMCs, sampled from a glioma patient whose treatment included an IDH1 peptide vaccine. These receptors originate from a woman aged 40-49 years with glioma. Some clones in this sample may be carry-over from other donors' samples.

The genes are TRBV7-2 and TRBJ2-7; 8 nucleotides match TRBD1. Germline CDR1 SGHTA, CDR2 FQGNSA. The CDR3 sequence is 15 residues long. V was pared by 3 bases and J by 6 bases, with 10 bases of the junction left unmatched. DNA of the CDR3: TGTGCCAGCAGCTTCTATTGGGAACAGGGGGTCGAGCAGTACTTC. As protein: CASSFYWEQGVEQYF.

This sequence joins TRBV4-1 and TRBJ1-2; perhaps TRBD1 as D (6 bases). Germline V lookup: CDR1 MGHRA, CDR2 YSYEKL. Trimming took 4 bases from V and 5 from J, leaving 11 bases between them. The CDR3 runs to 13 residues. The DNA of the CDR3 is TGCGCCAGCAGCCCTTCTGGACAGTATGGCTACACCTTC. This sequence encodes CASSPSGQYGYTF.

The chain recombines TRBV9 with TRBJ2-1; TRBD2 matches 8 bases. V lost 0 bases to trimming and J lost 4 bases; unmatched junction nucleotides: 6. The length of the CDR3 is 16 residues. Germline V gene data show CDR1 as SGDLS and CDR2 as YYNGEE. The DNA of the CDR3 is TGTGCCAGCAGCGTAGGGCCCGGGGGGGCGTACAATGAGCAGTTCTTC. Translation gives CASSVGPGGAYNEQFF. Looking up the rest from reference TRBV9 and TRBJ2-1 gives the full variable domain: DSGVTQTPKHLITATGQRVTLRCSPRSGDLSVYWYQQSLDQGLQFLIQYYNGEERAKGNILERFSAQQFPDLHSELNLSSLELGDSALYFCASSVGPGGAYNEQFFGPGTRLTVL.

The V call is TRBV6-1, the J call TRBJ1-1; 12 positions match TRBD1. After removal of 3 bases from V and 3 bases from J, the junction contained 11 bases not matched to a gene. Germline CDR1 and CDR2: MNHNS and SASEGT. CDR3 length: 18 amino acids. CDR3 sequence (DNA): TGTGCCAGCAGTGAGGGCCGGGACAGGGGGCGTCGGGACACTGAAGCTTTCTTT. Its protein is CASSEGRDRGRRDTEAFF.

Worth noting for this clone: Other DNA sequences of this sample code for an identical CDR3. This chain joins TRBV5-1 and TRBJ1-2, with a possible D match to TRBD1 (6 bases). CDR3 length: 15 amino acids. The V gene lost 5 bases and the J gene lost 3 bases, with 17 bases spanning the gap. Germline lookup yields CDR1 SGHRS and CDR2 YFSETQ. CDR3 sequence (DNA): TGCGCCAGCAGGATCAGGGGAGACCCCCACTATGGCTACACCTTC. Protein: CASRIRGDPHYGYTF.

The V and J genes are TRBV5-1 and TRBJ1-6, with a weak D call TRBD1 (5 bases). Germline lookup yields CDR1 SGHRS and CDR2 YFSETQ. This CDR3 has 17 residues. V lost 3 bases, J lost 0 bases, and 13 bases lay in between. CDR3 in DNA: TGCGCCAGCAGCTCGGGGGGTGTGAGCTCCTATAATTCACCCCTCCACTTT. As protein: CASSSGGVSSYNSPLHF.

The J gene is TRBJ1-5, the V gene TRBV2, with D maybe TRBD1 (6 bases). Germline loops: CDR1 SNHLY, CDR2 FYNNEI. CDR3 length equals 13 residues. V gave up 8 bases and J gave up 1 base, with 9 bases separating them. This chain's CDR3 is CASQGQSNQPQHF. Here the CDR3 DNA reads TGTGCCAGCCAAGGACAGAGCAATCAGCCCCAGCATTTT. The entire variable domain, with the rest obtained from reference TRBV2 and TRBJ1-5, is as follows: EPEVTQTPSHQVTQMGQEVILRCVPISNHLYFYWYRQILGQKVEFLVSFYNNEISEKSEIFDDQFSVERPDGSNFTLKIRSTKLEDSAMYFCASQGQSNQPQHFGDGTRLSIL.

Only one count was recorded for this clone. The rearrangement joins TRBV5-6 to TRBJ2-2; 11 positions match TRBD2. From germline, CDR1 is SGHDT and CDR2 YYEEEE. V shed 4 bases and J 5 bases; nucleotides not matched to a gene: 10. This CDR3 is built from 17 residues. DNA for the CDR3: TGTGCCAGCAGCCTCGGGACTAGCGGAGCGAGGACCGGGGAGCTGTTTTTT. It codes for CASSLGTSGARTGELFF.

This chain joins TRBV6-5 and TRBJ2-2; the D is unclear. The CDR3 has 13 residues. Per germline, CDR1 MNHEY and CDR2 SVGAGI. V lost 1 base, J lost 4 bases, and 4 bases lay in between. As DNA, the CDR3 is TGTGCCAGCAGTTACTTAGGCACCGGGGAGCTGTTTTTT. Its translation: CASSYLGTGELFF.

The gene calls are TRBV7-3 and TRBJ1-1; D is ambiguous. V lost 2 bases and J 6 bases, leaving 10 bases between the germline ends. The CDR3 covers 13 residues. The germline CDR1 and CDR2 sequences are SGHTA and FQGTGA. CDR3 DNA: TGTGCCAGCAGCTTAGATCCCCAGGCTGAAGCTTTCTTT. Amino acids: CASSLDPQAEAFF. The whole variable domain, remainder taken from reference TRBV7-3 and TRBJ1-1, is GAGVSQTPSNKVTEKGKYVELRCDPISGHTALYWYRQSLGQGPEFLIYFQGTGAADDSGLPNDRFFAVRPEGSVSTLKIQRTERGDSAVYLCASSLDPQAEAFFGQGTRLTVV.

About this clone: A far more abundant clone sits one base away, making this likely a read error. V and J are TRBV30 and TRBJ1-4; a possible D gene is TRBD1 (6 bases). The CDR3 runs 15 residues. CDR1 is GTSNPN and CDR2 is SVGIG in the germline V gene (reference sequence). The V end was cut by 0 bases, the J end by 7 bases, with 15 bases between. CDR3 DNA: TGTGCCTGGAGTGTACAGGGACGGGGGGCTGAAAAACTGTTTTTT. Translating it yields CAWSVQGRGAEKLFF.

The DNA for the CDR3 is TGTGCCATGAAAGACAGGGGAAACTACGAGCAGTACTTC. This codes for CAMKDRGNYEQYF. The gene calls are TRBV10-3 and TRBJ2-7; 8 bases are shared with TRBD1. V dropped 9 bases and J dropped 3; count of bases not matched to a gene: 7. Germline V gene data show CDR1 as ENHRY and CDR2 as SYGVKD. The CDR3 is 13 residues long.

The CDR3 DNA reads as TGTGCCAGCTCTCCGGGGGCCAACGTCCTGACTTTC. Its translation: CASSPGANVLTF. V is TRBV7-6 and J is TRBJ2-6; unclear D gene. The germline V and J ends were trimmed by 8 bases and 4 bases, with 6 bases remaining between them. Germline V lookup: CDR1 SGHVS, CDR2 FNYEAQ. The CDR3 length is 12 residues.

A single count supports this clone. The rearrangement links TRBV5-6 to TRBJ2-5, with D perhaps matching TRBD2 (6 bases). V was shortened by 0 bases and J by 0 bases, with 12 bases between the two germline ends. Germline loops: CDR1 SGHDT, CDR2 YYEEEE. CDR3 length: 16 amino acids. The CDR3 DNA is TGTGCCAGCAGCTTGGCCCTGGAGGGGTACCAAGAGACCCAGTACTTC. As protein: CASSLALEGYQETQYF.

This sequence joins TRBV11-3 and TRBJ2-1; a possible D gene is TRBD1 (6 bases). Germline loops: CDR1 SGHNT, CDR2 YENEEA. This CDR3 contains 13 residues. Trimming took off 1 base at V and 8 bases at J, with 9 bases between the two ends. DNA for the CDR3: TGTGCCAGCAGCTTAGGGGGGCGCGATGAGCAGTTCTTC. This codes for CASSLGGRDEQFF.